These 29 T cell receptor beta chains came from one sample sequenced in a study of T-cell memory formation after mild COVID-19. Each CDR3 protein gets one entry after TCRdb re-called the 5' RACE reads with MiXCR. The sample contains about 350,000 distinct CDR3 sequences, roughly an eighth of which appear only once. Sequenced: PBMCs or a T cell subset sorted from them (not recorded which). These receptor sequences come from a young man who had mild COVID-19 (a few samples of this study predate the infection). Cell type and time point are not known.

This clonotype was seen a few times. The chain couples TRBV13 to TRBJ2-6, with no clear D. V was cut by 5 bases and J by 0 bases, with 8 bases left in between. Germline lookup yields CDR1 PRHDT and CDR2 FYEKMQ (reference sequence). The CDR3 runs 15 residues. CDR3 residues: CASSLESSGANVLTF. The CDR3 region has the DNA TGTGCCAGCAGCCTAGAGAGCTCTGGGGCCAACGTCCTGACTTTC.

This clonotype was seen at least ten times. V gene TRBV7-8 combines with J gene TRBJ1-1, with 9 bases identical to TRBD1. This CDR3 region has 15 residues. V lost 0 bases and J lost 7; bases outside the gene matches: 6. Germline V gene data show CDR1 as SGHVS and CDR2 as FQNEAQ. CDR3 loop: CASSLAATGGSEAFF. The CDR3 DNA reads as TGTGCCAGCAGCTTAGCCGCAACAGGGGGCAGTGAAGCTTTCTTT.

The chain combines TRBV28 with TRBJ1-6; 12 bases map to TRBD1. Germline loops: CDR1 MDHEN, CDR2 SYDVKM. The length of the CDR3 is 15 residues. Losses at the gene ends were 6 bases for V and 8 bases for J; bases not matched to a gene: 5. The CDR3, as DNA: TGTGCCAGCAGGGCCGGGACAGGGGGCTATTCACCCCTCCACTTT. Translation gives CASRAGTGGYSPLHF. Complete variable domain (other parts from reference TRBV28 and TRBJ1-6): DVKVTQSSRYLVKRTGEKVFLECVQDMDHENMFWYRQDPGLGLRLIYFSYDVKMKEKGDIPEGYSVSREKKERFSLILESASTNQTSMYLCASRAGTGGYSPLHFGNGTRLTVT.

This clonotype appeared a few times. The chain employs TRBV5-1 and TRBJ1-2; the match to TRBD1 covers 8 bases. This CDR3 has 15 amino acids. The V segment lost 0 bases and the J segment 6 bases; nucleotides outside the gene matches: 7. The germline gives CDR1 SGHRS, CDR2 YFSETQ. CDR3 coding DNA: TGCGCCAGCAGCTTGGGGACAGGGCATGCTAATGGCTACACCTTC. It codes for CASSLGTGHANGYTF.

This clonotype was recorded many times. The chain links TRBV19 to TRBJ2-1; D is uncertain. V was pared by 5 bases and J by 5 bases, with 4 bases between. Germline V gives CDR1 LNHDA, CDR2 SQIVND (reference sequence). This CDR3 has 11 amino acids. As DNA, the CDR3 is TGTGCCAGTAGTTGGAACAATGAGCAGTTCTTC. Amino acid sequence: CASSWNNEQFF.

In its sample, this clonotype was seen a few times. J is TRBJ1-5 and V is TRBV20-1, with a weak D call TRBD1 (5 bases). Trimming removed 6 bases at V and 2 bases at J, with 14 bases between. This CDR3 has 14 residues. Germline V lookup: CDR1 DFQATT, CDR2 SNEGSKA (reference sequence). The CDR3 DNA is TGCAGTGCCTCGGGGGGGGTCGGCAATCAGCCCCAGCATTTT. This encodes CSASGGVGNQPQHF.

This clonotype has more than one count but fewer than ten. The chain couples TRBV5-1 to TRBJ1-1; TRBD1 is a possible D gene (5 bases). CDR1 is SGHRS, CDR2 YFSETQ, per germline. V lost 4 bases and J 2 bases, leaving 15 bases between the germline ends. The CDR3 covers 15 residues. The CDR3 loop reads CASSGGRRLNTEAFF. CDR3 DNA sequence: TGCGCCAGCAGCGGGGGAAGAAGGCTTAACACTGAAGCTTTCTTT. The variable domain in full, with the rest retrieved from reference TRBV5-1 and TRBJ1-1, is KAGVTQTPRYLIKTRGQQVTLSCSPISGHRSVSWYQQTPGQGLQFLFEYFSETQRNKGNFPGRFSGRQFSNSRSEMNVSTLELGDSALYLCASSGGRRLNTEAFFGQGTRLTVV.

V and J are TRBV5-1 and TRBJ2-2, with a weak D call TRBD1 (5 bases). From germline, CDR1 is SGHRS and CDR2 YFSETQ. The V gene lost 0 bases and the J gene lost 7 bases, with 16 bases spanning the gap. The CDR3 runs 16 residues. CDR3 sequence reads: CASSLALQGLDGELFF. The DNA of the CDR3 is TGCGCCAGCAGCTTGGCCCTGCAGGGTCTCGACGGGGAGCTGTTTTTT.

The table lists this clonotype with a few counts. The CDR3 coding sequence is TGTGCCAGTAGTATCGTCGGGAGGGATCGACGACGTTTCGATGAGCAGTTCTTC. It codes for CASSIVGRDRRRFDEQFF. The V and J genes are TRBV19 and TRBJ2-1; 8 bases agree with TRBD2. Losses at the gene ends were 3 bases for V and 8 bases for J; bases not matched to a gene: 18. The germline V gene has CDR1 LNHDA and CDR2 SQIVND (reference sequence). The CDR3 covers 18 residues.

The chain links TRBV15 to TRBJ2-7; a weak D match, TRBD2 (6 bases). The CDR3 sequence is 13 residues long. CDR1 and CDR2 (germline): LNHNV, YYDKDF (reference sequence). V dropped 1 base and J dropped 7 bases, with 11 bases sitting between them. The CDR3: CATSRVGAGEQYV. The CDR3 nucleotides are TGTGCCACCAGCAGAGTAGGGGCGGGGGAGCAGTACGTC.

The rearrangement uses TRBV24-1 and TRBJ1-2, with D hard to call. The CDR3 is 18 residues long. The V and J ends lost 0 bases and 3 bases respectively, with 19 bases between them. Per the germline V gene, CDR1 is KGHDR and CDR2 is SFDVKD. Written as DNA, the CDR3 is TGTGCCACCAGTGATTTGTCACAGATCTACCTAGGCTACTATGGCTACACCTTC. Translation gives CATSDLSQIYLGYYGYTF.

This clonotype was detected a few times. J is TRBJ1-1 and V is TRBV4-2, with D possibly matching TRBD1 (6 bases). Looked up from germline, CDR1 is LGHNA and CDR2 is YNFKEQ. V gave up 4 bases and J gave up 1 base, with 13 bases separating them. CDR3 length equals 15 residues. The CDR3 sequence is CASSPPARGNTEAFF. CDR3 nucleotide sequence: TGTGCCAGCAGCCCCCCCGCCAGGGGGAACACTGAAGCTTTCTTT.

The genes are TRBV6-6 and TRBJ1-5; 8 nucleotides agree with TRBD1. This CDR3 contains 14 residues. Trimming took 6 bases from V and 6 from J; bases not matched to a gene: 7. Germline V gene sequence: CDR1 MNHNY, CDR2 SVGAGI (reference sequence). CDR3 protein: CASRGRGRVQPQHF. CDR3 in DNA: TGTGCCAGCAGGGGCAGGGGGCGCGTTCAGCCCCAGCATTTT.

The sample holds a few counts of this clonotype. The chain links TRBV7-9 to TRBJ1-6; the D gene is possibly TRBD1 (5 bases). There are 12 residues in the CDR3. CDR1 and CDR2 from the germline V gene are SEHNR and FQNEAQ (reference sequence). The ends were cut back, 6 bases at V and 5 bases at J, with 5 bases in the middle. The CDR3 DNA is TGTGCCAGCAGACAGGATAATTCACCCCTCCACTTT. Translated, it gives CASRQDNSPLHF.

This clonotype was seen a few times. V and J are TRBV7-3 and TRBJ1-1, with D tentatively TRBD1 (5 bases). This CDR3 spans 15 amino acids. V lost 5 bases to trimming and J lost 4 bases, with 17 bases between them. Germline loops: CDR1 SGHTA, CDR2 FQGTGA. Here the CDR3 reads CASSPGPGRSTEAFF. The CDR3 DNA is TGTGCCAGCAGCCCTGGACCGGGGCGGAGCACTGAAGCTTTCTTT.

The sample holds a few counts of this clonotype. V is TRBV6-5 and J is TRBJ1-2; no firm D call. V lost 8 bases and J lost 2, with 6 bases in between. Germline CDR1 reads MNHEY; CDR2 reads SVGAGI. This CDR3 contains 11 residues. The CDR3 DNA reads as TGTGCCAGCCGGGCGAACTATGGCTACACCTTC. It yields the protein CASRANYGYTF.

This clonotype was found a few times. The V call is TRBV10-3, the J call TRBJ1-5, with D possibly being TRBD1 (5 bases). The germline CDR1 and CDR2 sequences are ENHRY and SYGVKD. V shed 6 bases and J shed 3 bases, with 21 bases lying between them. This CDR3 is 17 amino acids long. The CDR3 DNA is TGTGCCATCAGATCCGGGGTCGGGGCCACCCTCAATCAGCCCCAGCATTTT. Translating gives CAIRSGVGATLNQPQHF.

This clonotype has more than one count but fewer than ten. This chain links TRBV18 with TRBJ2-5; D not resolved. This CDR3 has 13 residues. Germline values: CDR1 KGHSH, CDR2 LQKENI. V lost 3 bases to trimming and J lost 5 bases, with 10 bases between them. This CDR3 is CASSPGSEETQYF. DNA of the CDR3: TGTGCCAGCTCACCCGGGTCCGAGGAGACCCAGTACTTC.

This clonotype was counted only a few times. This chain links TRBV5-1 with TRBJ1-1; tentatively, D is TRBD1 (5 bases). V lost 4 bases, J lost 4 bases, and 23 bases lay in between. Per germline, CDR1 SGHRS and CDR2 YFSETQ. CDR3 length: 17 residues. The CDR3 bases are TGCGCCAGCAGCACGAGAGCGCAGGGCGGGACTGGCACTGAAGCTTTCTTT. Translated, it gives CASSTRAQGGTGTEAFF.

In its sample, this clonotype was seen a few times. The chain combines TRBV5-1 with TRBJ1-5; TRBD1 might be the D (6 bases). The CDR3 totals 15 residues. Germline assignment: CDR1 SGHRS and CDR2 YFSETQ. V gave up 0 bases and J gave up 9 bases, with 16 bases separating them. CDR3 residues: CASSLVAGQQGPQHF. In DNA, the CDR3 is TGCGCCAGCAGCTTGGTGGCCGGACAGCAAGGGCCCCAGCATTTT.

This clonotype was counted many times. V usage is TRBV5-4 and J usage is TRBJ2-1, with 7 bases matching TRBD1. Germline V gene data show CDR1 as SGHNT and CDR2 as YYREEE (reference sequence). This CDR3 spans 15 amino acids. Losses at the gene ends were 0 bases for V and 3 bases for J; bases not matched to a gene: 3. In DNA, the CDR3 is TGTGCCAGCAGCTTGGGTACAGGGGACTACAATGAGCAGTTCTTC. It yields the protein CASSLGTGDYNEQFF.

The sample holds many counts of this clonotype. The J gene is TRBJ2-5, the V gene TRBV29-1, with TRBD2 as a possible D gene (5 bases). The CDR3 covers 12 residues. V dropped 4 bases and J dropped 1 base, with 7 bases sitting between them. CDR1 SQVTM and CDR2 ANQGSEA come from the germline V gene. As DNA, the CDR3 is TGCAGCGTTGGGAGGAGCCAAGAGACCCAGTACTTC. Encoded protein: CSVGRSQETQYF.

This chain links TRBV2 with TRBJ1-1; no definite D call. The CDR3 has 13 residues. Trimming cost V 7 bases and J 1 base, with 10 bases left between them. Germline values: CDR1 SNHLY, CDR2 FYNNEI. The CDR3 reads CASKTARNTEAFF. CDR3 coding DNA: TGTGCCAGCAAAACGGCCAGGAACACTGAAGCTTTCTTT. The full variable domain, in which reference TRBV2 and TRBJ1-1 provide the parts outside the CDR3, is EPEVTQTPSHQVTQMGQEVILRCVPISNHLYFYWYRQILGQKVEFLVSFYNNEISEKSEIFDDQFSVERPDGSNFTLKIRSTKLEDSAMYFCASKTARNTEAFFGQGTRLTVV.

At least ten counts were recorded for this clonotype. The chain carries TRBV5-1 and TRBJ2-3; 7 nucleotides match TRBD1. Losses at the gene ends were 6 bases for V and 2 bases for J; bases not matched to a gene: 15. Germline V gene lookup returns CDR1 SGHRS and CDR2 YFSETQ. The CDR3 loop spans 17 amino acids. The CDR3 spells CASTIQGLPIHTDTQYF. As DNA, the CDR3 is TGCGCCAGCACCATACAGGGGCTGCCCATTCACACAGATACGCAGTATTTT. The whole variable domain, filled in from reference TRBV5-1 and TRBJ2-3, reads KAGVTQTPRYLIKTRGQQVTLSCSPISGHRSVSWYQQTPGQGLQFLFEYFSETQRNKGNFPGRFSGRQFSNSRSEMNVSTLELGDSALYLCASTIQGLPIHTDTQYFGPGTRLTVL.

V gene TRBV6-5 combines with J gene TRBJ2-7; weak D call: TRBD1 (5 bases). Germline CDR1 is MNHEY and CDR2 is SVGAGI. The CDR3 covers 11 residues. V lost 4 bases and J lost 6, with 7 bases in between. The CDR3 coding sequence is TGTGCCAGCAGTTCTCAGGGCGAGCAGTACGTC. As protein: CASSSQGEQYV.

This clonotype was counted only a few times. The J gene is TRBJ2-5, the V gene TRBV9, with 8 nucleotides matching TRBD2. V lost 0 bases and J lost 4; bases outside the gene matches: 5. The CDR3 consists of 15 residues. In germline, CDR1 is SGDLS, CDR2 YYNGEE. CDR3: CASSVGSGGVETQYF. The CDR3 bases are TGTGCCAGCAGCGTAGGGAGCGGGGGAGTAGAGACCCAGTACTTC.

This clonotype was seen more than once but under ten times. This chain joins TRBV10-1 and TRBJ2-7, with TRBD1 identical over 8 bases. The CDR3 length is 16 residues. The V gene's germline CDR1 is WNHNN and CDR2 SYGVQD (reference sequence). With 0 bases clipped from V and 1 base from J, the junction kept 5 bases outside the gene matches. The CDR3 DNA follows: TGCGCCAGCAGTGAGTCCAGGGGGCTCGGGTCCTACGAGCAGTACTTC. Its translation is CASSESRGLGSYEQYF.

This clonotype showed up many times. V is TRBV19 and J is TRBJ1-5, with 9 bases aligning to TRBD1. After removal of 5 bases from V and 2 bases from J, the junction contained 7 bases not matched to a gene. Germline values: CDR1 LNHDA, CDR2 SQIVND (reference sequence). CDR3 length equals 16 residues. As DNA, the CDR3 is TGTGCCAGTAGTCCGGACAGGGGTATCGGCAATCAGCCCCAGCATTTT. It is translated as CASSPDRGIGNQPQHF.

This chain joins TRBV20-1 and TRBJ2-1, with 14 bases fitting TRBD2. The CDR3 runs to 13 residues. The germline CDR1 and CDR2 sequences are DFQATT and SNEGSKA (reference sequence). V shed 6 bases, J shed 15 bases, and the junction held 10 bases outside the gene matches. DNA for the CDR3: TGCAGTGCCCGACTAGCGGGGGGGCCTTGGGTGTTCTTC. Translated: CSARLAGGPWVFF.